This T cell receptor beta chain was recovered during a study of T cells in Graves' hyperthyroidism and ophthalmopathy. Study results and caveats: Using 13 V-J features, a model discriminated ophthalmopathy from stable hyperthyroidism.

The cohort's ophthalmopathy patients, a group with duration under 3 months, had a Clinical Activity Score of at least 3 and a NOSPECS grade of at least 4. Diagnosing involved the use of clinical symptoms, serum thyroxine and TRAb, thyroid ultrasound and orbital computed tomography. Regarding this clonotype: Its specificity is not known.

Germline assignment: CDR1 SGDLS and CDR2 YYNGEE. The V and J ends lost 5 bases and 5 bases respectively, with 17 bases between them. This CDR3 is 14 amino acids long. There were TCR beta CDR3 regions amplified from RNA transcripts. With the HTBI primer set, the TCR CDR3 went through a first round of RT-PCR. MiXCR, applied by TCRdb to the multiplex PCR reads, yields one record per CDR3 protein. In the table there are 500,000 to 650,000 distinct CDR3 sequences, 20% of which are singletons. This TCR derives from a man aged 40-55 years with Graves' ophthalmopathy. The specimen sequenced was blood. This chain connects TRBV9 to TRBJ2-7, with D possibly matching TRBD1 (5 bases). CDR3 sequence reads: CASSAQDKLHEQYF. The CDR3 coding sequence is TGTGCCAGCAGTGCACAGGACAAGTTACACGAGCAGTACTTC.